The clone carrying this TCR beta chain is a singleton in its sample. The antigen is undetermined. The source of the sample is a study of cytomegalovirus exposure and HLA in healthy donors. General study points: TCR beta V- and J-gene trimming was later associated with a missense DCLRE1C variant. As a later analysis revealed, the rate of TCR association differed by HLA locus, with DRB1 most and HLA-C fewest. The study recorded over 150 TCR beta chains that were cytomegalovirus-associated.

The PCR had 60 Vbeta and 13 Jbeta primers. TCRdb keeps only in-frame clones here, not all; method: immunoSEQ multiplex PCR. This sample yields some 160,000 clones, of which around 78% are seen a single time; 6.5% to 9% belongs to the top ten. The CDR3 spans 12 residues. V lost 5 bases to trimming and J lost 3 bases, with 8 bases between them. Germline values: CDR1 SGHTA, CDR2 FQGNSA. The sample comprised PBMCs. The chain joins TRBV7-2 to TRBJ2-7, with a possible D match to TRBD1 (5 bases). This receptor was identified in a middle-aged woman in good health and CMV-seropositive. The CDR3 here is CASSRGSYEQYF. DNA of the CDR3: TGTGCCAGCAGCAGGGGTAGCTACGAGCAGTACTTC.